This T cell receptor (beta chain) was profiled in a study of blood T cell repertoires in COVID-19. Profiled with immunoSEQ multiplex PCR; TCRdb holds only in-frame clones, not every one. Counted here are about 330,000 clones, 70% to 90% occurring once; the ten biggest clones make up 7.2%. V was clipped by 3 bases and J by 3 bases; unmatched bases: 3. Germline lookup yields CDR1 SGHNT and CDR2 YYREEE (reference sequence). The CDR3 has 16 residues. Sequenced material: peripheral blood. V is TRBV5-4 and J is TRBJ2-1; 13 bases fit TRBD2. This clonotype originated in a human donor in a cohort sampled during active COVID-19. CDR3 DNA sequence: TGTGCCAGCAGCTGGGGGACTAGCGGGAACTACAATGAGCAGTTCTTC. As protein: CASSWGTSGNYNEQFF.